The source of this T cell receptor beta chain is a study of T cell responses to AZD1222 COVID-19 vaccine. The protocol was immunoSEQ multiplex PCR, while the TCRdb copy is restricted to in-frame clones and leaves out a portion. The sample yields roughly 100,000 clones, roughly 88% seen once. Specimen: peripheral blood, collected on day 0 of AZD1222 vaccination. The TCR was taken from an adult in good health.

The CDR3 region is CASSLATSGRSSYEQYF. The CDR3 region has the DNA TGTGCCAGCAGCTTAGCGACTAGCGGGAGGTCTTCCTACGAGCAGTACTTC. This chain joins TRBV7-2 and TRBJ2-7; TRBD2 aligns across 13 bases. CDR3 length: 17 residues. Germline CDR1 and CDR2: SGHTA and FQGNSA. V gave up 0 bases and J gave up 1 base; unmatched junction bases: 3. The full variable domain, in which reference TRBV7-2 and TRBJ2-7 provide the parts outside the CDR3, is GAGVSQSPSNKVTEKGKDVELRCDPISGHTALYWYRQSLGQGLEFLIYFQGNSAPDKSGLPSDRFSAERTGGSVSTLTIQRTQQEDSAVYLCASSLATSGRSSYEQYFGPGTRLTVT.